These 25 T cell receptor beta chains originate from one sample sequenced in a study of control samples from healthy donors and cancer patients. Profiled with immunoSEQ multiplex PCR; TCRdb holds only in-frame clones, not every one. In the table there are some 150,000 clones, about 93% of which are singletons. The sequencing sample was made of PBMCs. Receptors originate from a man aged 55 to 69 with colorectal cancer.

V gene TRBV6-1 combines with J gene TRBJ2-7; D is ambiguous. Germline loops: CDR1 MNHNS, CDR2 SASEGT. This CDR3 has 12 amino acids. The V and J ends lost 1 base and 6 bases respectively, with 7 bases between them. The CDR3 is CASSEGFREQYF. Here the CDR3 DNA reads TGTGCCAGCAGTGAAGGGTTCCGCGAGCAGTACTTC.

The V and J genes are TRBV18 and TRBJ1-1, with D hard to call. The germline CDR1 and CDR2 sequences are KGHSH and LQKENI. Between the trimmed V and J ends, which lost 3 bases and 2 bases, there was a span of 4 bases. The CDR3 has 12 residues. CDR3 sequence (DNA): TGTGCCAGCTCACCCATTAACACTGAAGCTTTCTTT. It yields the protein CASSPINTEAFF.

This rearrangement joins TRBV10-1 to TRBJ2-7; weak D call: TRBD1 (5 bases). The CDR3 totals 11 residues. V lost 8 bases and J 3 bases, leaving 8 bases between the germline ends. CDR1 is WNHNN, CDR2 SYGVQD, per germline (reference sequence). Written as DNA, the CDR3 is TGCGCCAGCGGGGCGAACTACGAGCAGTACTTC. Protein product: CASGANYEQYF.

V is TRBV5-1 and J is TRBJ2-5, with 9 bases matching TRBD1. The germline gives CDR1 SGHRS, CDR2 YFSETQ. The CDR3 length is 13 residues. J gave up 7 bases and V 4 bases, and 5 bases lay outside the gene matches. This chain's CDR3 is CASSQDRGGTQYF. The CDR3 DNA follows: TGCGCCAGCAGCCAGGACAGGGGAGGGACCCAGTACTTC.

The chain links TRBV5-1 to TRBJ2-7, with D perhaps TRBD1 or TRBD2 (5 bases each). Germline values: CDR1 SGHRS, CDR2 YFSETQ. This CDR3 contains 15 residues. The V end lost 2 bases, the J end lost 2 bases, and 14 bases lay between the germline ends. The CDR3 region is CASSFGPGQAYEQYF. For the CDR3, the DNA is TGCGCCAGCAGCTTCGGTCCGGGGCAGGCCTACGAGCAGTACTTC.

V is TRBV19 and J is TRBJ2-7; D may be TRBD2 (5 bases). This CDR3 is built from 11 residues. Germline V CDR1 and CDR2: LNHDA, SQIVND (reference sequence). V was pared by 4 bases and J by 4 bases, with 5 bases between. This chain's CDR3 is CASSTGYEQYF. The CDR3 bases are TGTGCCAGTAGTACGGGATACGAGCAGTACTTC.

In DNA form, the CDR3 reads TGTGCCAGCAGCGACCGACAGGGGGCCCTCCACTTT. Protein sequence: CASSDRQGALHF. The chain recombines TRBV3-1 (or the pseudogene TRBV3-2) with TRBJ1-6; 9 positions agree with TRBD1. Trimming cost V 5 bases and J 14 bases; bases outside gene matches: 4. The germline gives CDR1 LGHDT, CDR2 YNNKEL (reference sequence). CDR3 length equals 12 residues.

This chain joins TRBV6-5 and TRBJ1-2; tentative D call: TRBD1 (5 bases). The CDR3 runs to 13 residues. V was clipped by 2 bases and J by 3 bases, with 7 bases between them. Germline loops: CDR1 MNHEY, CDR2 SVGAGI. CDR3 residues: CASSYTGDYGYTF. DNA for the CDR3: TGTGCCAGCAGTTACACAGGCGACTATGGCTACACCTTC.

The CDR3 DNA reads TGCGCCAGCAGCCCCAGGACAGCCTTTGAAGCTTTCTTT. The encoded protein is CASSPRTAFEAFF. V usage is TRBV4-1 and J usage is TRBJ1-1, with a tentative D call TRBD1 (6 bases). This CDR3 is built from 13 residues. The V end lost 4 bases, the J end lost 7 bases, and 13 bases lay between the germline ends. The germline CDR1 and CDR2 sequences are MGHRA and YSYEKL.

V usage is TRBV18 and J usage is TRBJ1-1; D may be TRBD1 (6 bases). Germline loops: CDR1 KGHSH, CDR2 LQKENI. Trimming shortened V by 4 bases and J by 5 bases, and 20 bases separated the two germline ends. There are 16 residues in the CDR3. CDR3 amino acids: CASSQGRGTTMTEAFF. CDR3 bases: TGTGCCAGCTCACAGGGAAGGGGGACTACTATGACTGAAGCTTTCTTT.

This chain uses TRBV19 with TRBJ2-5; D may match TRBD1 or TRBD2 (5 bases each). This CDR3 comprises 13 residues. Germline V gene data show CDR1 as LNHDA and CDR2 as SQIVND (reference sequence). Trimming shortened V by 7 bases and J by 1 base, and 10 bases separated the two germline ends. For the CDR3, the DNA is TGTGCCAGTATGGGGGTAGCCCAAGAGACCCAGTACTTC. It is translated as CASMGVAQETQYF.

This clone has a single count. The chain combines TRBV5-1 with TRBJ1-1; TRBD1 agrees at 9 bases. From germline, CDR1 is SGHRS and CDR2 YFSETQ. V was clipped by 4 bases and J by 5 bases; unmatched bases: 6. The CDR3 sequence is 14 residues long. This CDR3 reads CASSLRTGETEAFF. The CDR3 DNA reads as TGCGCCAGCAGCCTTCGGACAGGGGAGACTGAAGCTTTCTTT.

The chain carries TRBV6-2 or TRBV6-3 and TRBJ1-2; D is possibly TRBD1 (5 bases). The germline V gene encodes CDR1 MNHEY and CDR2 SVGEGT. CDR3 length equals 17 residues. V lost 4 bases and J 4 bases, leaving 22 bases between the germline ends. The CDR3 region has the DNA TGTGCCAGCAGTTCGGGCAGGGCATCGCCAGAAACCTATGGCTACACCTTC. As protein: CASSSGRASPETYGYTF.

V usage is TRBV5-5 and J usage is TRBJ2-2, with D possibly being TRBD1 or TRBD2 (5 bases each). Germline-derived CDR1 and CDR2 are SGHKS and YYEKEE (reference sequence). With 7 bases removed from V and 3 bases from J, the gap between germline ends came to 13 bases. The CDR3 has 14 residues. CDR3 DNA sequence: TGTGCCAGCCGTGCCGGGGCGGACACCGGGGAGCTGTTTTTT. Translated, it gives CASRAGADTGELFF.

V gene TRBV27 combines with J gene TRBJ2-3; the match to TRBD1 covers 8 bases. This CDR3 spans 16 amino acids. V shed 0 bases and J 4 bases; nucleotides not matched to a gene: 6. Germline V lookup: CDR1 MNHEY, CDR2 SMNVEV (reference sequence). CDR3 bases: TGTGCCAGCAGTTTATCGGCAGGGGGCGGACCAGATACGCAGTATTTT. This encodes CASSLSAGGGPDTQYF.

The V call is TRBV6-1, the J call TRBJ2-7; 11 positions match TRBD1. Germline lookup yields CDR1 MNHNS and CDR2 SASEGT. This CDR3 region has 15 residues. With 3 bases clipped from V and 4 bases from J, the junction kept 5 bases outside the gene matches. CDR3 region: CASSETGTGGYEQYF. The CDR3 nucleotides read TGTGCCAGCAGTGAGACCGGGACAGGGGGATACGAGCAGTACTTC.

The genes are TRBV3-1 (or the pseudogene TRBV3-2) and TRBJ1-1; possibly TRBD1 for D (5 bases). From germline, CDR1 is LGHDT and CDR2 YNNKEL (reference sequence). V was trimmed by 3 bases and J by 11 bases, leaving 16 bases between them. This CDR3 has 13 residues. The CDR3 is CASSQDAGTGAFF. For the CDR3, the DNA is TGTGCCAGCAGCCAGGACGCAGGGACGGGGGCTTTCTTT.

V is TRBV6-5 and J is TRBJ1-5; 11 nucleotides align to TRBD1. The CDR3 spans 15 residues. The germline CDR1 and CDR2 sequences are MNHEY and SVGAGI. Trimming removed 3 bases from V and 7 bases from J; junction bases left unmatched: 5. In DNA form, the CDR3 reads TGTGCCAGCAGTTATTCCGGGACAGGGGGACAGCCCCAGCATTTT. Translation: CASSYSGTGGQPQHF.

The genes are TRBV30 and TRBJ2-5; D is tentatively TRBD1 or TRBD2 (6 bases each). The V gene's germline CDR1 is GTSNPN and CDR2 SVGIG (reference sequence). This CDR3 region has 13 residues. Trimming left V 2 bases short and J 3 bases short, with 10 bases between. In DNA, the CDR3 is TGTGCCTGGAGTAGGGGGGAGGAAGAGACCCAGTACTTC. Translation: CAWSRGEEETQYF.

This chain links TRBV6-5 with TRBJ2-2; the D is unclear. Germline lookup yields CDR1 MNHEY and CDR2 SVGAGI. The CDR3 loop spans 14 amino acids. Trimming took 0 bases from V and 7 from J, leaving 9 bases between them. Here the CDR3 reads CASSYSLGVGELFF. CDR3 bases: TGTGCCAGCAGTTACTCTTTGGGTGTCGGGGAGCTGTTTTTT.

The V and J genes are TRBV7-9 and TRBJ1-1; D is unclear. Trimming took off 5 bases at V and 5 bases at J, with 12 bases between the two ends. The CDR3 is 13 amino acids. Germline CDR1 SEHNR, CDR2 FQNEAQ (reference sequence). For the CDR3, the DNA is TGTGCCAGCAGCCTGCCTAGCGGGACTGAAGCTTTCTTT. This encodes CASSLPSGTEAFF.

The chain employs TRBV18 and TRBJ1-4; 7 positions agree with TRBD1. This CDR3 is 15 amino acids long. CDR1 and CDR2 from the germline V gene are KGHSH and LQKENI. Losses at the gene ends were 3 bases for V and 2 bases for J; bases not matched to a gene: 3. The CDR3 region has the DNA TGTGCCAGCTCACCGGGGGACAGTACTAATGAAAAACTGTTTTTT. This gives the protein CASSPGDSTNEKLFF.

The CDR3, as DNA: TGCGCCAGCAGCGCCTTTGCGGCAGGGGATGGCTACACCTTC. Translated: CASSAFAAGDGYTF. The gene calls are TRBV5-1 and TRBJ1-2, with D perhaps TRBD1 (6 bases). The CDR3 totals 14 residues. Germline values: CDR1 SGHRS, CDR2 YFSETQ. V was shortened by 4 bases and J by 6 bases, with 16 bases between the two germline ends. Combining the CDR3 with reference TRBV5-1 and TRBJ1-2 gives the whole variable domain KAGVTQTPRYLIKTRGQQVTLSCSPISGHRSVSWYQQTPGQGLQFLFEYFSETQRNKGNFPGRFSGRQFSNSRSEMNVSTLELGDSALYLCASSAFAAGDGYTFGSGTRLTVV.

This clone was picked up one time. The chain employs TRBV28 and TRBJ1-2; D gene ambiguous. Trimming took 11 bases from V and 0 from J, leaving 16 bases between them. CDR3 size: 14 residues. Germline CDR1 reads MDHEN; CDR2 reads SYDVKM. This CDR3 is CAGQTASANYGYTF. In nucleotides, the CDR3 is TGTGCCGGTCAGACTGCTTCGGCTAACTATGGCTACACCTTC.

The rearrangement uses TRBV4-1 and TRBJ1-1; D might be TRBD1 (5 bases). The CDR3 runs 16 residues. The V gene lost 0 bases and the J gene lost 1 base, with 12 bases spanning the gap. CDR1 and CDR2 (germline): MGHRA, YSYEKL. DNA for the CDR3: TGCGCCAGCAGCCAAGACCCTGGGCAGGGGAACACTGAAGCTTTCTTT. Its translation: CASSQDPGQGNTEAFF.